One T cell receptor (beta chain) is described in this entry. Its specificity is not known. Read coverage stops 3 residues before the CDR3 terminus; the germline J gene supplies the remainder. The data were taken from a study of Tregs in tolerant kidney transplant recipients. Looking at the study overall: The nonmyeloablative bone marrow transplants came from related graft donors, with transient mixed chimerism. Findings of the study overall: Findings come from small patient numbers and require larger validation. For some patients, primers changed over time, blocking nucleotide-level comparison.

The data were produced by immunoSEQ multiplex PCR, yet TCRdb's version contains in-frame clones alone and is incomplete. The sample totals 30,000 or so clones. The V end was cut by 9 bases, the J end by 1 base, with 9 bases between. This CDR3 region has 12 residues. Germline V CDR1 and CDR2: SSHAT, FNYEAQ (reference sequence). Unstimulated regulatory T cells (CD4+CD25+CD127-), CD4+CD25- non-regulatory cells, CD4 and CD8 cells were FACS-sorted from thawed PBMCs. The sequence was obtained from a human donor who received a combined kidney and bone marrow transplant. The sequencing used CD8+ T cells from blood, collected before the transplant. This chain uses TRBV7-7 with TRBJ1-1, with D maybe TRBD1 (6 bases). The sequenced CDR3 bases are TGTGCCAGGTGGACAGAGAACACTGAA. Amino acids: CARWTENTE. The full CDR3 sequence reads CARWTENTEAFF. Drawing the rest from reference TRBV7-7 and TRBJ1-1, the complete variable domain is GAGVSQSPRYKVTKRGQDVTLRCDPISSHATLYWYQQALGQGPEFLTYFNYEAQPDKSGLPSDRFSAERPEGSISTLTIQRTEQRDSAMYRCARWTENTEAFFGQGTRLTVV.